The 4 T cell receptor beta chains reported below all come from one sample, sequenced in a study of T cell responses to AZD1222 COVID-19 vaccine. Assay used: immunoSEQ multiplex PCR; TCRdb lists only in-frame clones, some missing. The data contain 250,000 to 300,000 clones, approximately 94% of them singletons. The source material was peripheral blood, sampled 28 days after the second AZD1222 dose. All receptors derive from an adult who received the AZD1222 COVID-19 vaccine.

The CDR3 loop reads CASTPPGTAGNTIYF. CDR3 sequence (DNA): TGTGCCAGTACCCCTCCGGGGACAGCGGGAAACACCATATATTTT. The rearrangement uses TRBV19 and TRBJ1-3; 7 bases line up with TRBD1. Germline CDR1 and CDR2: LNHDA and SQIVND (reference sequence). After removal of 7 bases from V and 4 bases from J, the junction contained 10 bases not matched to a gene. The length of the CDR3 is 15 residues.

The chain is built from TRBV29-1 and TRBJ2-4, with 7 bases matching TRBD2. Germline CDR1 reads SQVTM; CDR2 reads ANQGSEA. V was clipped by 2 bases and J by 6 bases; unmatched bases: 1. The length of the CDR3 is 12 residues. The CDR3 DNA reads TGCAGCGTTGAACGCGGGGGAAACATTCAGTACTTC. This codes for CSVERGGNIQYF.

The chain recombines TRBV11-2 with TRBJ2-4; TRBD2 aligns across 8 bases. V lost 5 bases to trimming and J lost 12 bases; unmatched junction nucleotides: 9. From germline, CDR1 is SGHAT and CDR2 FQNNGV. The CDR3 is 13 amino acids. CDR3 DNA: TGTGCCAGCAGCCCAGGACGGGGGGGTCCTCAGTACTTC. Translating gives CASSPGRGGPQYF. The complete variable domain, with remaining parts taken from reference TRBV11-2 and TRBJ2-4, reads EAGVAQSPRYKIIEKRQSVAFWCNPISGHATLYWYQQILGQGPKLLIQFQNNGVVDDSQLPKDRFSAERLKGVDSTLKIQPAKLEDSAVYLCASSPGRGGPQYFGAGTRLSVL.

The genes are TRBV11-1 and TRBJ1-1; possibly TRBD1 for D (5 bases). Germline CDR1 reads SGHAT; CDR2 reads FQDESV (reference sequence). The CDR3 runs 15 residues. The V end lost 5 bases, the J end lost 3 bases, and 16 bases lay between the germline ends. DNA of the CDR3: TGTGCCAGCAGCCTGTTTTGGGGGAAGGACACTGAAGCTTTCTTT. It specifies CASSLFWGKDTEAFF.